This T cell receptor (beta chain) was profiled in a study of beta chain features in type 1 diabetes. Study-wide points: VDJ junctions from type 1 diabetes patients carried fewer insertions and larger deletions. Significant though moderate, a shortening of TCRB CDR3s appeared in all four CD4+ subsets of Type 1 diabetes patients.

cDNA synthesis used the whole RNA isolate, giving expressed TCRB sequences. Clones were read by immunoSEQ multiplex PCR, and TCRdb kept only the in-frame ones, dropping some. The data hold 150,000 to 200,000 clones, with about 63% observed a single time. V was pared by 2 bases and J by 3 bases, with 24 bases between. Per germline, CDR1 SGDLS and CDR2 YYNGEE. The CDR3 covers 19 residues. About this clone itself: The antigen is not known.

Sequenced material: naive CD4+ T cells from blood. This sequence originates from a young man with type 1 diabetes. This sequence joins TRBV9 and TRBJ2-1, with TRBD1 as a possible D gene (5 bases). CDR3 nucleotides: TGTGCCAGCAGCGTCCGACAGTACCTTCTCAGAAGGGGCTACAATGAGCAGTTCTTC. Amino acids: CASSVRQYLLRRGYNEQFF. Full variable domain (rest looked up from reference TRBV9 and TRBJ2-1): DSGVTQTPKHLITATGQRVTLRCSPRSGDLSVYWYQQSLDQGLQFLIQYYNGEERAKGNILERFSAQQFPDLHSELNLSSLELGDSALYFCASSVRQYLLRRGYNEQFFGPGTRLTVL.